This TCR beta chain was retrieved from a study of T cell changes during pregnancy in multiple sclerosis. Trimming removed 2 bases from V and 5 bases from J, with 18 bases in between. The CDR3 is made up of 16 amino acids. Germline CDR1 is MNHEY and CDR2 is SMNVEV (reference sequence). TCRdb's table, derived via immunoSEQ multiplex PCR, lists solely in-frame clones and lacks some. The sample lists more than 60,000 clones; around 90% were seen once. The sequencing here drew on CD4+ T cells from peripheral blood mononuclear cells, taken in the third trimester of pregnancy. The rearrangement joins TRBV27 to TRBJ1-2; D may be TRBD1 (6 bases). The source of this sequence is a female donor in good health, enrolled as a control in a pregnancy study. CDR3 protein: CASSLGRDTIGYGYTF. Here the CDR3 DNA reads TGTGCCAGCAGTTTAGGCCGGGACACCATAGGGTATGGCTACACCTTC.